This TCR beta chain was identified in a study of cytomegalovirus exposure and HLA in healthy donors (dated by TCRdb to the late 2010s). About the full investigation: In an earlier analysis of under 600 of the donors, 250 to 350 Gb of sequence data and some 120 million unique TCR beta sequences from about 179 million T cells were reported. An early release covering 550 to 650 HLA-typed donors comprised roughly 300 gigabases of sequencing data and around 80 million unique TCR sequences. Of the roughly 400 genotyped donors, 81% fell in the genetic ancestry cluster associated with self-reported Caucasian donors. The study was designed to test whether signatures of past pathogen exposure could be identified by cataloging public T cell receptors. The study used immunosequencing to profile the T cell repertoires of approximately 640 subjects and linked those repertoires to cytomegalovirus serostatus. Besides the first cohort of about 730 subjects, a separate validation cohort made up of over 100 different subjects was used. To predict cytomegalovirus infection status, the study brought together high-throughput TCR immunosequencing, statistical association of individual TCRs with disease status, and machine learning. A later analysis re-examined previously published TCR beta repertoires from 500 to 700 donors and added high-resolution HLA genotyping to investigate patterns of TCR occurrence. Rather than using new phenotypic data, the later analysis identified candidate immune exposures from TCR beta sequences and from how often those sequences occurred across donors. An earlier analysis of 450 to 750 of the donors used high-throughput TCR beta sequencing to judge whether each TCR beta V gene segment behaved as functional or pseudogenic. Donor age, sex, ethnicity and CMV serostatus were collected together with the repertoire data. A later genetic analysis used genome-wide SNP genotypes for about three fifths of the 666 donors, treating that subset as a discovery cohort. All discovery cohort repertoires had been generated on a single sequencing platform. HLA typing included class I and class II loci at four-digit resolution. The number of typed donors differed by locus: roughly 629-640 for A, B, C, DRB1 and DQB1; approximately 530 for DQA1; fewer than 610 for DPA1; and some 430 for DPB1. A few DR-DQ haplotypes were handled as single units for association and clustering because linkage in the cohort was strong. On average, around 240,000 unique TCR beta nucleotide sequences were sequenced per donor among roughly 430 genotyped donors of the cohort, with roughly a sixth of those sequences being non-productive.

The cohort was made up of hundreds of healthy bone marrow donors. At the time of sampling, all cohort members were nominally healthy, though unrecorded immune exposures were likely present. The donor was CMV seronegative and was included in the group of a few hundred seronegative cohort members. Each donor provided a peripheral blood sample, and peripheral blood mononuclear cells were used for TCR beta sequencing. Genomic DNA extraction from the blood cell samples was performed with the Qiagen DNeasy Blood Extraction Kit. Libraries were constructed by the immunoSEQ multiplex PCR assay. For the multiplex PCR, a mixture combining 60 forward primers for TCR Vbeta segments and 13 reverse primers for TCR Jbeta segments was used. The CDR3 region of rearranged TCR beta genes was amplified from genomic DNA with a multiplex PCR assay. On the Illumina HiSeq System, the amplified TCR beta libraries were sequenced as 87-base-pair reads. The paper's processing steps were these. In a later analysis, roughly 80 million unique TCR beta chains were counted across the approximately 640 repertoires, and approximately 11 million of these chains were shared by at least two donors. To remove PCR and sequencing errors, raw reads were error-corrected and collapsed into unique sequences using a nearest-neighbor algorithm that merged closely related sequences. To assign V, D and J gene segments, CDR3 sequences were aligned to IMGT reference sequences. For a sequence to be retained, a match of at least six nucleotides to both a V gene segment and a J gene segment was required. A rearrangement counted as productive if the CDR3 had no stop codons and remained in frame with V and J, and every other rearrangement counted as non-productive. Following IMGT convention, CDR3 was defined as the stretch from the second conserved V-encoded cysteine up to the conserved J-encoded phenylalanine. In an earlier analysis of 500 to 650 of the donors, sequences lacking an unambiguous match to a single V gene segment were excluded. In an earlier analysis of more than 500 of the donors, a V segment was called functional when productive rearrangements were above 56.7%, and segregating when the standard deviation between donors exceeded 5%. To diagnose cytomegalovirus status from the catalog of TCR beta chain sequences, a statistical classification framework was built. A later analysis assigned V and J genes by comparing TCR nucleotide sequences with IMGT/GENE-DB human TR gene sequences. Using the TCRdist pipeline, a later analysis assigned CDR3 sequences along with most-parsimonious VDJ recombination scenarios. In a later analysis, every TCR beta chain was defined by the combination of its CDR3 amino acid sequence and its V-gene family, and reads without a unique V-gene family were dropped. To address suspected cross-contamination and a sequencing artifact, a later analysis removed roughly 580 highly shared, low-generation-probability nucleotide sequences. In a later analysis, a clonal expansion index was calculated for each public chain from normalized within-repertoire ranks of inferred template counts. In a later analysis, generation probabilities were computed using a VDJ recombination model fitted to out-of-frame rearrangements, and the results were checked against IGoR. A later analysis scored TCR-TCR, TCR-HLA and TCR-CMV co-occurrence with hypergeometric tests, applying a repertoire-size bias correction to TCR pairs. False discovery rates were estimated in a later analysis by permuting HLA or CMV assignments 20 times. In a later analysis, co-occurring TCRs were grouped with DBSCAN, and TCRdist sequence similarity was added when clustering was performed within HLA-allele-positive subsets. Co-occurrence clustering excluded repertoires with fewer than 30,000 or more than 120,000 public chains, plus five with anomalous nucleotide sharing. TCRdb provides this immuneACCESS table in a form limited to in-frame rearrangements. Some clones are lacking; in checked studies, under half of them reflect an unresolved V gene, and why the rest are absent is not known. The V and J calls and the clone size are those of that table, but D and trimming were determined from the DNA. For this sample the table gives some 180,000 clones, of which 76% were detected only once. Around 1.5% of the sample is in the top ten clones.

Remarks on this clone: No cognate antigen has been identified for it. No base-level quality is on record; no much larger clone is a single base apart.

Beyond this particular receptor, the publication reports: Some IMGT-functional V segments, including TRBV6-2 and TRBV6-3, could not be distinguished by the 87-base-pair reads and were therefore excluded. A later analysis found that most CMV-associated TCR beta chains appeared HLA-restricted, with HLA associations seemingly driven largely by CMV exposure. Immune exposure information for the cohort was limited to CMV serostatus. Because some donors lacked HLA typing at each locus, the association tests relied only on the typed subset. The cohort was sequenced for TCR beta chains only, and without alpha or paired-chain data the features that could be detected were limited. Over 15 rarely observed V segments, including chromosome 9 orphons, were excluded from the earlier analysis of about 500 of the donors because counts were too low. V-gene and J-gene trimming of TCR beta chains was associated with a missense DCLRE1C variant in a later genetic analysis, and the association was replicated in an independent cohort. Linkage disequilibrium might explain the correlated functional status among segregating V segments, but an unknown experimental factor could not be excluded. According to a later analysis, parvovirus B19, influenza, CMV and Epstein-Barr virus appeared linked to several top co-occurrence clusters. While some public TCRs were present in many individuals, most TCR sequences turned up only very rarely across donors. The study gave a list of about 160 TCR beta chains associated with cytomegalovirus. Assigning TCR associations to individual alleles was difficult when HLA alleles, especially DR and DQ, strongly co-occurred. The presence/absence analyses assumed that sequencing depth was roughly uniform across donors, and that assumption may not be true. In both the original and validation cohorts, the classifier was reported to diagnose cytomegalovirus status with high specificity and sensitivity. In a later analysis, TCR association rates were found to vary across HLA loci, with the most associated TCRs seen for DRB1 alleles and the fewest for HLA-C alleles. A further reported finding was that TCR beta sequences accurately predicted the HLA-A and HLA-B alleles for most subjects in the first cohort. A later analysis found that HLA-associated TCR beta chains were more clonally expanded and had lower generation probabilities than equally common non-associated chains. An earlier analysis of roughly 570 of the donors showed that most TCR beta V segments appeared in productive rearrangements either about 87% or about 30% of the time, which broadly matched IMGT annotations. In vitro tests confirmed that three of the cytomegalovirus-associated TCR beta chains recognize cytomegalovirus antigens. A later genetic analysis reported fewer N-insertions in productive TCRs among donors in an Asian-associated ancestry cluster than the roughly 700-donor mean. The authors suggested that the approach could potentially be generalized to other disease states and immunological phenotypes. At a false discovery rate of 0.05, a later analysis linked around 17,000 TCR beta sequences to specific HLA alleles. A group of highly shared sequence variants was considered likely to be a technical artifact of the sequencing pipeline.

Including the terminal cysteine and phenylalanine, the CDR3 comprises 17 residues. The sequence is cut down to CDR3 DNA, 51 bases in frame from base 1. Compared with germline, V lacks 3 bases and J lacks 9 bases; bases without a gene match: 14. From the germline V gene, CDR1 is MDHEN and CDR2 is SYDVKM. This chain joins TRBV28 to TRBJ2-5, with TRBD2 identical over 12 junction bases. The receptor comes from a man between 18 and 35 years old in good health and CMV-seronegative. Sequences were obtained from PBMCs. The CDR3 region reads CASSFWTTSGRPSAQYF. In nucleotides, the sequence is TGTGCCAGCAGTTTCTGGACGACTAGCGGGAGACCCTCGGCCCAGTACTTC.